This TCR beta chain was sequenced for a study of control samples from healthy donors and cancer patients. This CDR3 has 12 amino acids. V lost 0 bases and J 8 bases, leaving 7 bases between the germline ends. Germline values: CDR1 LGHDT, CDR2 YNNKEL (reference sequence). This clone showed up just a few times. TCRdb's copy holds only in-frame clones and misses some; the assay was immunoSEQ multiplex PCR. The sample carries about 58,000 clones, 70% to 90% recorded once. This sequence originates from a woman aged 55-70 years with lung cancer. The sequencing input was PBMCs. The chain employs TRBV3-1 (or the pseudogene TRBV3-2) and TRBJ1-2, with D unclear. DNA for the CDR3: TGTGCCAGCAGCCAAGATTGGACCGGCTACACCTTC. It codes for CASSQDWTGYTF.